A selection of T cell receptor beta chains follows, all from one sample in a study of Ad26.COV2.S vaccination and SARS-CoV-2 variants. The repertoire was sequenced with immunoSEQ multiplex PCR; TCRdb's copy has only in-frame clones and lacks some. The table shows roughly 350,000 clones, with 88% occurring only once. The sample in question was peripheral blood, obtained in a trial of Ad26.COV2.S vaccine versus placebo. These receptors all come from a person aged 18-65 years who received the Ad26.COV2.S COVID-19 vaccine or a placebo. The CDR3 runs from the conserved cysteine through the conserved F or W. The order of the fields is clone size, CDR3 length, V gene, J gene, D gene, CDR3 DNA, CDR3 protein. D genes are given only for firm matches. Size is stated for part of the rows, as once, few or many counts, or as a class when the clone is expanded.

size: NA
length: 15
V: TRBV28
J: TRBJ2-1
D: TRBD2
DNA: TGTGCCAGCTTGGATGCGGGGGACCCTGGTAATGAGCAGTTCTTC
CDR3: CASLDAGDPGNEQFF

size: NA
length: 14
V: TRBV11-1
J: TRBJ1-4
D: NA
DNA: TGTGCCAGCAGCCCGGGGCAGCCTGGTGAAAAACTGTTTTTT
CDR3: CASSPGQPGEKLFF

size: NA
length: 15
V: TRBV4-3
J: TRBJ2-7
D: NA
DNA: TGCGCCAGCAGCCAAGGGAACAGGGGAGCGCGGGAGCAATACTTC
CDR3: CASSQGNRGAREQYF

size: NA
length: 13
V: TRBV27
J: TRBJ2-3
D: NA
DNA: TGTGCCAGCAAATTAGGGCAGGCAGATACGCAGTATTTT
CDR3: CASKLGQADTQYF

size: NA
length: 16
V: TRBV5-4
J: TRBJ1-1
D: NA
DNA: TGTGCCAGCAGTCTGTGGGGGGGCGGACTGAACACTGAAGCTTTCTTT
CDR3: CASSLWGGGLNTEAFF

size: many
length: 14
V: TRBV19
J: TRBJ1-1
D: NA
DNA: TGTGCCAGCTTGTATAATAGGGCCGGCACTGAAGCTTTCTTT
CDR3: CASLYNRAGTEAFF

size: NA
length: 12
V: TRBV20-1
J: TRBJ1-2
D: NA
DNA: TGCAGTGCTAGTGACAGCAACTATGGCTACACCTTC
CDR3: CSASDSNYGYTF

size: NA
length: 14
V: TRBV5-4
J: TRBJ2-2
D: NA
DNA: TGTGCCAGCAGCTTGGCGGTGGAAACCGGGGAGCTGTTTTTT
CDR3: CASSLAVETGELFF

size: few
length: 9
V: TRBV7-9
J: TRBJ2-1
D: NA
DNA: TGTGCCAGCAGCCGTGAGCAGTTCTTC
CDR3: CASSREQFF

size: once
length: 17
V: TRBV5-4
J: TRBJ2-5
D: NA
DNA: TGTGCCAGCAGCTTGCCGGGGCGGGGACTTACCCAAGAGACCCAGTACTTC
CDR3: CASSLPGRGLTQETQYF

size: NA
length: 15
V: TRBV9
J: TRBJ1-2
D: NA
DNA: TGTGCCAGCAGCGTCGAACTCGCGCTAACCTATGGCTACACCTTC
CDR3: CASSVELALTYGYTF

size: NA
length: 15
V: TRBV7-2
J: TRBJ1-3
D: NA
DNA: TGTGCCAGCAGCTTATACGGGGGTGCTGGAAACACCATATATTTT
CDR3: CASSLYGGAGNTIYF

size: once
length: 14
V: TRBV9
J: TRBJ2-1
D: NA
DNA: TGTGCCAGCACCCGGGACAACTCCTACAATGAGCAGTTCTTC
CDR3: CASTRDNSYNEQFF

size: once
length: 15
V: TRBV5-5
J: TRBJ1-2
D: NA
DNA: TGTGCCAGCAGCTTGACGGACAATGATAACTATGGCTACACCTTC
CDR3: CASSLTDNDNYGYTF

size: NA
length: 12
V: TRBV4-1
J: TRBJ2-1
D: NA
DNA: TGCGCCAGCAGCCAAGTCGGGACTCCACAGTTCTTC
CDR3: CASSQVGTPQFF

size: NA
length: 16
V: TRBV15
J: TRBJ2-3
D: NA
DNA: TGTGCCACCAGCAGAGAACTGCGGGGGCTGACAGATACGCAGTATTTT
CDR3: CATSRELRGLTDTQYF

size: NA
length: 18
V: TRBV7-8
J: TRBJ1-5
D: NA
DNA: TGTGCCAGCAGCCAGAATCTACGGACGGGCCGGAGCAATCAGCCCCAGCATTTT
CDR3: CASSQNLRTGRSNQPQHF

size: once
length: 18
V: TRBV7-9
J: TRBJ2-5
D: TRBD2
DNA: TGTGCCAGCAGCTTAGCGTGGAAGAGCGGGAGCCGCCAAGAGACCCAGTACTTC
CDR3: CASSLAWKSGSRQETQYF

size: NA
length: 14
V: TRBV10-3
J: TRBJ2-1
D: NA
DNA: TGTGCCATCAGTACAAGCCCGATTACCAATGAGCAGTTCTTC
CDR3: CAISTSPITNEQFF

size: NA
length: 16
V: TRBV9
J: TRBJ2-2
D: NA
DNA: TGTGCCAGCAGCCCAAACAGGGTTGGTGGAACCGGGGAGCTGTTTTTT
CDR3: CASSPNRVGGTGELFF

size: NA
length: 11
V: TRBV7-8
J: TRBJ1-2
D: NA
DNA: TGTGCCAGCAGCTTAGATCGGGGGTACACCTTC
CDR3: CASSLDRGYTF

size: NA
length: 17
V: TRBV4-1
J: TRBJ2-1
D: NA
DNA: TGCGCCAGCAGCCAAGTAAGGGGCCGAAAGTCCTACAATGAGCAGTTCTTC
CDR3: CASSQVRGRKSYNEQFF

size: NA
length: 14
V: TRBV6-6
J: TRBJ1-2
D: NA
DNA: TGTGCCAGCAGCCTAACAGGACCCAACTATGGCTACACCTTC
CDR3: CASSLTGPNYGYTF